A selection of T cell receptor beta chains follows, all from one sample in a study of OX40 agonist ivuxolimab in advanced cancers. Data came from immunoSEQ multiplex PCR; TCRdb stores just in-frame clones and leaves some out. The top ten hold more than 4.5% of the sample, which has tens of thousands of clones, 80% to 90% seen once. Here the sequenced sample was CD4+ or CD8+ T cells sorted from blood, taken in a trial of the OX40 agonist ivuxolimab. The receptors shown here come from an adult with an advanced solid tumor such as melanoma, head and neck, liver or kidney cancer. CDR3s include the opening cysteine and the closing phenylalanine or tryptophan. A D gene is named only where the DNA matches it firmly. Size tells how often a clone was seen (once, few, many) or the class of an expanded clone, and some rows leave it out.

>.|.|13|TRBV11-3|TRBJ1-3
TGTGCCAGCAGCTTAGACTCTGGAAACACCATATATTTT
CASSLDSGNTIYF
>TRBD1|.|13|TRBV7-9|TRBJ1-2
TGTGCCAGCAGCGTGACAGGGAACTATGGCTACACCTTC
CASSVTGNYGYTF
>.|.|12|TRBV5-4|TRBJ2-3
TGTGCCAGCAGCTTCCTCACAGATACGCAGTATTTT
CASSFLTDTQYF
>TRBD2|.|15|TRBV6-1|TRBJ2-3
TGTGCCAGCAGTGACCGGGGGGGGCACACAGATACGCAGTATTTT
CASSDRGGHTDTQYF
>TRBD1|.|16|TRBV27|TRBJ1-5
TGTGCCAGCAGGCCACTGACAGGGCTTAGCAATCAGCCCCAGCATTTT
CASRPLTGLSNQPQHF
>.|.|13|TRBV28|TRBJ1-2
TGTGCCAGCAGTGCGAATTTCTTAGGGGGCTACACCTTC
CASSANFLGGYTF
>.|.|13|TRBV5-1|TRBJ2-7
TGCGCCAGCAGCCTAATGACCTCCTACGAGCAGTACTTC
CASSLMTSYEQYF
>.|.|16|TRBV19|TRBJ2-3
TGTGCCAGTAGTATAGTTCAGGGATTCTACACAGATACGCAGTATTTT
CASSIVQGFYTDTQYF
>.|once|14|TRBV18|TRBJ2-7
TGTGCCAGCTCAGAGACAGCGATTTTCTACGAGCAGTACTTC
CASSETAIFYEQYF
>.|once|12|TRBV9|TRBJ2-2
TGTGCCAGCAGCCTATCAACCGGGGAGCTGTTTTTT
CASSLSTGELFF
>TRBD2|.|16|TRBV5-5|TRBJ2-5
TGTGCCAGCAGCTCCCCCACTAGCGGGGGAGGAGAGACCCAGTACTTC
CASSSPTSGGGETQYF
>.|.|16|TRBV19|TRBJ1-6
TGTGCCAGTACCATATCCGGGATATCAGGTCGATCACCCCTCCACTTT
CASTISGISGRSPLHF
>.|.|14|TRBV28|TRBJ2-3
TGTGCCAGCAGCACACCGCGCTCAGAAGATACGCAGTATTTT
CASSTPRSEDTQYF
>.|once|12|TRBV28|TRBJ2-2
TGTGCCAGCAGTTTCTTAACCGGGGAGCTGTTTTTT
CASSFLTGELFF
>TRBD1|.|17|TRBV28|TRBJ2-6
TGTGCCAGCAGCCCCGGACAGGGGGCCCCTGGGGCCAACGTCCTGACTTTC
CASSPGQGAPGANVLTF
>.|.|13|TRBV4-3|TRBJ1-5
TGCGCCAGCAGCCGGAGCAGGGATCAGCCCCAGCATTTT
CASSRSRDQPQHF
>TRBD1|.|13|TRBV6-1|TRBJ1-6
TGTGCCAGCAGATCAGGGGGGTTCTCACCCCTCCACTTT
CASRSGGFSPLHF
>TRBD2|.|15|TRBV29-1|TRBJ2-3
TGCAGCGTGACTAGCGGAAGGCCTAGCACAGATACGCAGTATTTT
CSVTSGRPSTDTQYF
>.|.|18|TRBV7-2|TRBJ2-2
TGTGCCAGCAGCAAGACCCGACGGGACATCTTCTCGACCGGGGAGCTGTTTTTT
CASSKTRRDIFSTGELFF
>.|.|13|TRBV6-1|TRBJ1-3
TGTGCCAGCAGTGAAGCGTCCGGAAACACCATATATTTT
CASSEASGNTIYF
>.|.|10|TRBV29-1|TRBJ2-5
TGCAGCGTATCACAAGAGACCCAGTACTTC
CSVSQETQYF
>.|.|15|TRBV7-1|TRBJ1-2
TGTGCCAGCAGCTTAGGCGGTACAGCGAACTATGGCTACACCTTC
CASSLGGTANYGYTF
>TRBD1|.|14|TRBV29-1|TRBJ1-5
TGCAGCGTCGCAGGGGGGACAGACAATCAGCCCCAGCATTTT
CSVAGGTDNQPQHF
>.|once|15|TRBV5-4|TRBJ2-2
TGTGCCAGCAGCCTGGGACTCTTTGGGGCCGGGGAGCTGTTTTTT
CASSLGLFGAGELFF
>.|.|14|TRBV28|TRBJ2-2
TGTGCCAGCAGTTTATTAGAGGGCACCGGGGAGCTGTTTTTT
CASSLLEGTGELFF
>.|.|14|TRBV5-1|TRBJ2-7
TGCGCCAGCAGCTTGGATGGGGGTTCCTACGAGCAGTACTTC
CASSLDGGSYEQYF
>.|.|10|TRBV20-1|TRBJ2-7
TGCAGTGCTATCATGGGCGAGCAGTACTTC
CSAIMGEQYF
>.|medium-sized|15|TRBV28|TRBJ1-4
TGTGCCAGCAGTTTCTTTAAGGGCTCTAATGAAAAACTGTTTTTT
CASSFFKGSNEKLFF
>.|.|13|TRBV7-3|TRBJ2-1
TGTGCCAGCAGTCTCCTGCCTGGCACTGAGCAGTTCTTC
CASSLLPGTEQFF
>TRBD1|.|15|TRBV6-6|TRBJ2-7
TGTGCCAGCAGTTGGACAGGGGGCATCTCCTACGAGCAGTACTTC
CASSWTGGISYEQYF
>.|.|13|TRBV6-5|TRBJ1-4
TGTGCCAGCAGTGTCGGACAATCCGAAAAACTGTTTTTT
CASSVGQSEKLFF
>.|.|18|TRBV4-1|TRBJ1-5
TGCGCCAGCAGCCAAGAACGCTTCGGGGGGAGTTCATTTCAGCCCCAGCATTTT
CASSQERFGGSSFQPQHF
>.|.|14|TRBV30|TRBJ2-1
TGTGCCTGGAGTAGGGGGAGCTCCTACAATGAGCAGTTCTTC
CAWSRGSSYNEQFF
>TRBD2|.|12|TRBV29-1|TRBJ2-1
TGCAGCTCAGGACTAGCGGACAATGAGCAGTTCTTC
CSSGLADNEQFF
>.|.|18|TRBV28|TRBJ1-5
TGTGCCAGCAGTTTATTTTTTGTGAGGGGTGGTAACAATCAGCCCCAGCATTTT
CASSLFFVRGGNNQPQHF
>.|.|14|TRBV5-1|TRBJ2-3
TGCGCCAGCAGCGGCGAGCGGAACACAGATACGCAGTATTTT
CASSGERNTDTQYF
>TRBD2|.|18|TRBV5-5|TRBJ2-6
TGTGCCAGCAGCTCGACTAGCGGGGGGCTCTCTGGGGCCAACGTCCTGACTTTC
CASSSTSGGLSGANVLTF
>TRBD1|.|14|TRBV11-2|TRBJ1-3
TGTGCCAGCACCCCCGACAGGGCTGGAAACACCATATATTTT
CASTPDRAGNTIYF
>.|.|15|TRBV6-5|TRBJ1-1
TGTGCCAGCAGTTACTCGGGCAGGGTGAACACTGAAGCTTTCTTT
CASSYSGRVNTEAFF
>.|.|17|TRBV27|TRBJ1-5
TGTGCCAGCAGACCTGGTACAGTCCTTTATAGCAATCAGCCCCAGCATTTT
CASRPGTVLYSNQPQHF